These 4 T cell receptor beta chains share one sample of origin, sequenced in a study of shared clonotypes between healthy human individuals. TCRdb keeps only in-frame clones here, not all; method: immunoSEQ multiplex PCR. The sample lists about 1.5 million clones; more than 95% were seen once. The source material was naive CD4+ T cells sorted from blood. Subset reported: CD45RA+ positively selected. These receptors all come from a man aged 30 to 45 in good health.

CDR3 protein: CASSRPVGTPRRPEELFF. CDR3 DNA sequence: TGTGCCAGCAGCAGACCAGTCGGGACGCCCAGGAGACCGGAGGAGCTGTTTTTT. The chain recombines TRBV21-1 with TRBJ2-2. TRBV21-1 is given as a pseudogene. The CDR3 totals 18 residues.

This chain links TRBV19 with TRBJ1-2; D not resolved. Germline CDR1 is LNHDA and CDR2 is SQIVND (reference sequence). Deletions cut 5 bases from V and 8 bases from J, with 15 bases between. The CDR3 totals 13 residues. The CDR3 coding sequence is TGTGCCAGTAGTGTCGAAATTTGGGCCGGCTACACCTTC. Translated, it gives CASSVEIWAGYTF.

Of note for this clone: No DNA is shown, since the ends of the CDR3 on it are uncertain; the CDR3 is the one TCRdb lists. The chain links TRBV12-1 to TRBJ2-7. TRBV12-1 is flagged as a pseudogene. Ends included, the CDR3 has 17 residues. CDR3 in amino acids: CASSFVAGGTGKYEQYF.

V usage is TRBV7-6 and J usage is TRBJ1-3; D not certain. Germline CDR1 is SGHVS and CDR2 is FNYEAQ. The CDR3 has 14 amino acids. V lost 5 bases and J lost 4, with 12 bases in between. CDR3 residues: CASSPEISGNTIYF. In DNA, the CDR3 is TGTGCCAGCAGCCCCGAAATTTCGGGAAACACCATATATTTT.